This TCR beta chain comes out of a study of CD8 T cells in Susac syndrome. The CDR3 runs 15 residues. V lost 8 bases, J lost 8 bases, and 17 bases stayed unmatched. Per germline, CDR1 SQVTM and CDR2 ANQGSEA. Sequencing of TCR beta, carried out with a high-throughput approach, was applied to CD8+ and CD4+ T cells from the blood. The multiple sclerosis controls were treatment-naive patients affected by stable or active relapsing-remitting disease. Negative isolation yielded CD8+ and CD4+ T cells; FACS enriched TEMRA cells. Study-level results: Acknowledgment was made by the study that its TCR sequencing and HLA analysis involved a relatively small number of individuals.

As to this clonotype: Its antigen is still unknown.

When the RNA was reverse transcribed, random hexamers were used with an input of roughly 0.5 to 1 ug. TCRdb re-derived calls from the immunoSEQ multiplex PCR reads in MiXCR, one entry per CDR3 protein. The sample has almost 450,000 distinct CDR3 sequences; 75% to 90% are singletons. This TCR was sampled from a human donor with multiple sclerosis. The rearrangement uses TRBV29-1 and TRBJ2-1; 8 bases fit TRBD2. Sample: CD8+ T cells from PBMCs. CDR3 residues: CSITSAERESDEQFF. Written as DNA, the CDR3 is TGCAGCATCACCTCCGCGGAGCGGGAGTCGGATGAGCAGTTCTTC.